Presented here are 18 T cell receptor beta chains from one specimen sequenced in a study of T cell repertoires in cytomegalovirus infection. TCRdb re-called the reads through MiXCR, storing one row per CDR3 protein. The table records hundreds of thousands of distinct CDR3 sequences, roughly a third of them present only once. Their antigens are not known. The sample here was cultured PBMCs, taken from culture after CMV antigen stimulation. These receptors were collected from a human donor in good health (CMV status not recorded). Some clones in this sample may be carry-over from other donors' samples.

This chain links TRBV29-1 with TRBJ2-7, with D perhaps assigned TRBD1 or TRBD2 (5 bases each). This CDR3 is 13 amino acids long. Germline V gene lookup returns CDR1 SQVTM and CDR2 ANQGSEA. V was trimmed by 4 bases and J by 0 bases, leaving 10 bases between them. The DNA for the CDR3 is TGCAGCGTTGGGGGGACCAGCTCCTACGAGCAGTACTTC. This translates into CSVGGTSSYEQYF.

This clonotype has just a few counts. This rearrangement joins TRBV7-9 to TRBJ2-1; 8 bases are shared with TRBD2. V lost 6 bases and J lost 1; bases outside the gene matches: 8. This CDR3 has 16 amino acids. The germline V gene has CDR1 SEHNR and CDR2 FQNEAQ (reference sequence). This CDR3 reads CASSSASGSSYNEQFF. The CDR3, as DNA: TGTGCCAGCAGTTCCGCAAGCGGGAGTTCCTACAATGAGCAGTTCTTC.

The chain has TRBV6-5 and TRBJ2-5; 10 positions match TRBD1. The V gene's germline CDR1 is MNHEY and CDR2 SVGAGI. The length of the CDR3 is 16 residues. J was trimmed by 4 bases and V by 5 bases; bases with no gene match: 10. In DNA, the CDR3 is TGTGCCAGCAGTCCCTACGGAGACAGGGGGCGAGAGACCCAGTACTTC. Its translation: CASSPYGDRGRETQYF.

The rearrangement links TRBV6-5 to TRBJ1-2; D might be TRBD1 (6 bases). CDR1 and CDR2 (germline): MNHEY, SVGAGI. The CDR3 is 15 residues long. The V and J ends lost 5 bases and 2 bases respectively, with 15 bases between them. CDR3 residues: CASSAETGDNYGYTF. The DNA for the CDR3 is TGTGCCAGCAGTGCCGAGACAGGCGACAACTATGGCTACACCTTC.

This clonotype was seen only once. The chain uses TRBV2 and TRBJ2-3, with TRBD2 identical over 10 bases. V shed 7 bases, J shed 5 bases, and the junction held 6 bases outside the gene matches. This CDR3 is built from 14 residues. Germline lookup yields CDR1 SNHLY and CDR2 FYNNEI. CDR3 nucleotides: TGTGCCAGCAACAAGCGGGAGGGCGGAGATACGCAGTATTTT. Protein product: CASNKREGGDTQYF.

This clonotype was seen at least ten times. This chain links TRBV7-2 with TRBJ2-5; 9 bases fit TRBD2. Per germline, CDR1 SGHTA and CDR2 FQGNSA. The V segment lost 5 bases and the J segment 5 bases; nucleotides outside the gene matches: 6. The length of the CDR3 is 14 residues. CDR3 amino acids: CASSGGLALETQYF. The CDR3 DNA follows: TGTGCCAGCAGCGGGGGACTAGCTTTGGAGACCCAGTACTTC.

The gene calls are TRBV6-5 and TRBJ2-7; no clear D. V lost 7 bases and J lost 3, with 13 bases in between. The CDR3 consists of 13 residues. Germline CDR1 is MNHEY and CDR2 is SVGAGI. The CDR3 is CASKAPHNYEQYF. The DNA of the CDR3 is TGTGCCAGCAAGGCCCCCCACAACTACGAGCAGTACTTC.

The chain carries TRBV27 and TRBJ1-2, with 9 bases that match TRBD1. With V trimmed by 2 bases and J by 5 bases, 9 bases remained unmatched. CDR3 length: 16 residues. Germline V CDR1 and CDR2: MNHEY, SMNVEV (reference sequence). The CDR3 here is CASSLTSTGGLYGYTF. Written as DNA, the CDR3 is TGTGCCAGCAGTTTAACCTCGACAGGGGGATTGTATGGCTACACCTTC.

V and J are TRBV6-2 or TRBV6-3 and TRBJ2-1, with TRBD2 matching 11 bases. The ends lost 5 bases at V and 5 bases at J; junction bases unmatched: 8. The CDR3 is 16 amino acids. CDR1 is MNHEY and CDR2 is SVGEGT in the germline V gene. The CDR3 DNA sequence: TGTGCCAGCAGTAGGCCGGGGACTAGCGGTAACAATGAGCAGTTCTTC. It is translated as CASSRPGTSGNNEQFF.

This clonotype was counted between two and nine times. This chain connects TRBV28 to TRBJ2-1, with a weak D call TRBD1 (6 bases). The V gene's germline CDR1 is MDHEN and CDR2 SYDVKM. The CDR3 is 13 amino acids. With 6 bases removed from V and 6 bases from J, the gap between germline ends came to 12 bases. DNA of the CDR3: TGTGCCAGCAGAACAGGGTTCGTCAATGAGCAGTTCTTC. It is translated as CASRTGFVNEQFF.

The chain is built from TRBV27 and TRBJ1-2; D unresolved. Germline CDR1 is MNHEY and CDR2 is SMNVEV (reference sequence). This CDR3 comprises 14 residues. The V end was cut by 2 bases, the J end by 4 bases, with 11 bases between. CDR3 bases: TGTGCCAGCAGTTTACGCCCGGGAGTCTATGGCTACACCTTC. Residues: CASSLRPGVYGYTF.

V is TRBV3-1 and J is TRBJ2-4, with 8 positions matching TRBD1. The V gene's germline CDR1 is LGHDT and CDR2 YNNKEL (reference sequence). The J segment lost 6 bases and the V segment lost 3 bases, leaving 7 bases of the junction unmatched. The length of the CDR3 is 15 residues. This chain's CDR3 is CASSQTDRGGNIQYF. The CDR3 region has the DNA TGTGCCAGCAGCCAGACCGACAGGGGAGGAAACATTCAGTACTTC.

The V and J genes are TRBV4-2 and TRBJ1-4; D unclear. V was trimmed by 0 bases and J by 5 bases, leaving 10 bases between them. Germline V gene lookup returns CDR1 LGHNA and CDR2 YNFKEQ. The CDR3 sequence is 15 residues long. Here the CDR3 DNA reads TGTGCCAGCAGCCAAGAAGGGCAGCAGAATGAAAAACTGTTTTTT. Protein product: CASSQEGQQNEKLFF.

Remarks on this clonotype: This may arise from a read error, as a much more abundant clone is one base away. The chain links TRBV7-6 to TRBJ2-1, with 8 bases fitting TRBD2. Germline V gives CDR1 SGHVS, CDR2 FNYEAQ. This CDR3 has 14 amino acids. The J segment lost 2 bases and the V segment lost 4 bases, leaving 1 base of the junction unmatched. The CDR3 bases are TGTGCCAGCAGCTCCGGGGGGGCCTACAATGAGCAGTTCTTC. The encoded protein is CASSSGGAYNEQFF.

V usage is TRBV24-1 and J usage is TRBJ2-1; no clear D. Germline loops: CDR1 KGHDR, CDR2 SFDVKD. Trimming shortened V by 6 bases and J by 8 bases, and 13 bases separated the two germline ends. CDR3 length: 13 amino acids. The CDR3 reads CATSWSLRDEQFF. DNA of the CDR3: TGTGCCACCAGTTGGTCCCTTAGAGATGAGCAGTTCTTC.

This clonotype occurred a few times. The V call is TRBV7-6, the J call TRBJ1-1; D is uncertain. Per germline, CDR1 SGHVS and CDR2 FNYEAQ. The CDR3 covers 15 residues. V was pared by 5 bases and J by 0 bases, with 13 bases between. In nucleotides, the CDR3 is TGTGCCAGCAGCCTCGACGGAGGAATGAACACTGAAGCTTTCTTT. This gives the protein CASSLDGGMNTEAFF.

CDR3 in amino acids: CASSSTRRGLAGREDTQYF. The CDR3 DNA follows: TGTGCCAGCAGTTCAACTAGACGGGGACTAGCGGGACGGGAGGATACGCAGTATTTT. The rearrangement joins TRBV12-3 or TRBV12-4 to TRBJ2-3; 13 bases match TRBD2. The V gene end was trimmed by 4 bases and the J gene end by 6 bases; junction bases not matched to a gene: 16. The CDR3 runs to 19 residues.

This clonotype has a handful of counts. This rearrangement joins TRBV29-1 to TRBJ1-1; 8 bases fit TRBD1. Germline loops: CDR1 SQVTM, CDR2 ANQGSEA. V was clipped by 6 bases and J by 0 bases; unmatched bases: 9. The CDR3 has 15 amino acids. CDR3 nucleotide sequence: TGCAGCGTCTACAGACAGGGGTTCATGAACACTGAAGCTTTCTTT. It encodes CSVYRQGFMNTEAFF.